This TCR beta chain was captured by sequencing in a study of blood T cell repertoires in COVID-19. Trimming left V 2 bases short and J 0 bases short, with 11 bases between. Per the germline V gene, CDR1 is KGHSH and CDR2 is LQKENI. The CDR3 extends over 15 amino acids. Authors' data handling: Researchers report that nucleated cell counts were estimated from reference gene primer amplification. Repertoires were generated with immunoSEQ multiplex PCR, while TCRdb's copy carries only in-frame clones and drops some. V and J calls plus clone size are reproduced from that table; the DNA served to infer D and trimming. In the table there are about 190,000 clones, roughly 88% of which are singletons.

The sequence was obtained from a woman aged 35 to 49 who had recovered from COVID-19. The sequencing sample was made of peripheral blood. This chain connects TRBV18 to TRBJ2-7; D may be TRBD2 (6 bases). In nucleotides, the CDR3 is TGTGCCAGCTCACCAAGTGGGAGGAGCTCCTACGAGCAGTACTTC. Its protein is CASSPSGRSSYEQYF.